Listed below are T cell receptor beta chains from one sample, sequenced in a study of post-analysis software for immune sequencing data. TCRdb processed the PCR reads anew with MiXCR; each CDR3 protein has one entry. This table holds 380,000 or so distinct CDR3 sequences, roughly 30% found once. Sequencing input: blood. These receptors were taken from a girl aged 10 to 17 with multiple sclerosis. CDR3s include the opening cysteine and the closing phenylalanine or tryptophan. The order of the fields is clone size, J gene, D gene, V gene, CDR3 DNA, CDR3 protein. The D gene is left open where the match is weak. A clone size is listed for some rows: how often the clone was seen (once, few, many), or a class if it is expanded.

size: few
J: TRBJ2-2
D: NA
V: TRBV6-5
DNA: TGTGCCAGCAGTTACGTTTCAGGGTTCGGGGAGCTGTTTTTT
CDR3: CASSYVSGFGELFF

size: NA
J: TRBJ2-7
D: TRBD2
V: TRBV5-1
DNA: TGCGCCAGCATGATGGGGGGGGAAGGCTACGAGCAGTACTTC
CDR3: CASMMGGEGYEQYF

size: many
J: TRBJ2-1
D: TRBD2
V: TRBV29-1
DNA: TGCAGCGTTGAGGAAGCGGGGGGTGGGGAGCAGTTCTTC
CDR3: CSVEEAGGGEQFF

size: NA
J: TRBJ2-1
D: NA
V: TRBV30
DNA: TGTGCCTGGACAGCCGGGGTGGCCTACAATGAGCAGTTCTTC
CDR3: CAWTAGVAYNEQFF

size: NA
J: TRBJ2-1
D: TRBD1
V: TRBV29-1
DNA: TGCAGCGTCTCCCCGACAGGGATGGGGAATAGTGAGCAGTTCTTC
CDR3: CSVSPTGMGNSEQFF

size: NA
J: TRBJ2-4
D: NA
V: TRBV19
DNA: TGTGCCAGTAGTATCCAGGCTCTGGAGGCCAAAAACATTCAGTACTTC
CDR3: CASSIQALEAKNIQYF

size: NA
J: TRBJ1-1
D: NA
V: TRBV4-1
DNA: TGCGCCAGCAGCCCCAGGGGAATCACTGAAGCTTTCTTT
CDR3: CASSPRGITEAFF

size: NA
J: TRBJ2-4
D: NA
V: TRBV7-9
DNA: TGTGCCAGCAGACACCGGGAAGAAAACATTCAGTACTTC
CDR3: CASRHREENIQYF

size: NA
J: TRBJ1-4
D: TRBD1
V: TRBV25-1
DNA: TGTGCCAGCAGTCCTCGGATTCAGGGGGTCGACGAAAAACTGTTTTTT
CDR3: CASSPRIQGVDEKLFF

size: NA
J: TRBJ2-3
D: TRBD2
V: TRBV10-3
DNA: TGTGCCATCAGTAGCGGGGGGGGCACAGATACGCAGTATTTT
CDR3: CAISSGGGTDTQYF

size: NA
J: TRBJ1-5
D: NA
V: TRBV20-1
DNA: TGCAGTGCGGGAGGGTTGGGACGAGGGGCGCGGCCCCAGCATTTT
CDR3: CSAGGLGRGARPQHF

size: NA
J: TRBJ2-7
D: NA
V: TRBV2
DNA: TGTGCCAGCTCCAACCCAGGGTCCTACGAGCAGTACTTC
CDR3: CASSNPGSYEQYF

size: few
J: TRBJ1-2
D: NA
V: TRBV30
DNA: TGTGCCTGGTCACAGGGTGTAAACTATGGCTACACCTTC
CDR3: CAWSQGVNYGYTF

size: NA
J: TRBJ2-1
D: NA
V: TRBV6-5
DNA: TGTGCCAGCAGGCACCGAGGGGGGGTCTACAATGAGCAGTTCTTC
CDR3: CASRHRGGVYNEQFF

size: few
J: TRBJ2-3
D: TRBD2
V: TRBV9
DNA: TGTGCCAGCACCTTAGCGGGGGGGGTGAAAGATACGCAGTATTTT
CDR3: CASTLAGGVKDTQYF

size: NA
J: TRBJ1-1
D: NA
V: TRBV5-1
DNA: TGCGCCAGCAGCTCGACGGCGAACACTGAAGCTTTCTTT
CDR3: CASSSTANTEAFF

size: NA
J: TRBJ1-1
D: NA
V: TRBV3-1
DNA: TGTGCCAGCAGCCCAGTCACCAACCCCAACACTGAAGCTTTCTTT
CDR3: CASSPVTNPNTEAFF

size: NA
J: TRBJ2-3
D: TRBD1
V: TRBV5-6
DNA: TGTGCCAGCAGCTTCACTGAGGGGGCCCCGTCGGATACGCAGTATTTT
CDR3: CASSFTEGAPSDTQYF

size: NA
J: TRBJ2-3
D: NA
V: TRBV5-1
DNA: TGCGCCAGCAGCTTGGAGAGACAGAGAACTAGCACAGATACGCAGTATTTT
CDR3: CASSLERQRTSTDTQYF

size: NA
J: TRBJ1-1
D: TRBD1
V: TRBV3-1
DNA: TGTGCTAGCAGCCAGCAGCAGGGGGCCGGAGCTTTCTTT
CDR3: CASSQQQGAGAFF

size: NA
J: TRBJ1-1
D: TRBD1
V: TRBV6-5
DNA: TGTGCCAGCAGTTCGGGACAGGCTCAGAACACTGAAGCTTTCTTT
CDR3: CASSSGQAQNTEAFF

size: few
J: TRBJ2-7
D: TRBD2
V: TRBV10-2
DNA: TGCGCCAGCATGGGGGGGGCCTACGAGCAGTACTTC
CDR3: CASMGGAYEQYF

size: NA
J: TRBJ2-7
D: TRBD1
V: TRBV28
DNA: TGTGCCAGCAGGGGCCGGGACAGGGGGCTCTACGAGCAGTACTTC
CDR3: CASRGRDRGLYEQYF

size: NA
J: TRBJ1-6
D: NA
V: TRBV12-3/TRBV12-4
DNA: TGTGCCAGCAGTTGGGACATCAATTCACCCCTCCACTTT
CDR3: CASSWDINSPLHF

size: NA
J: TRBJ2-5
D: NA
V: TRBV12-3/TRBV12-4
DNA: TGTGCCAGCAGTTTGAGGGACCATCAAGAGACCCAGTACTTC
CDR3: CASSLRDHQETQYF

size: few
J: TRBJ2-3
D: TRBD1
V: TRBV2
DNA: TGTGCCAGCAGTGCGCCGGGACAGGGACGGGCAGATACGCAGTATTTT
CDR3: CASSAPGQGRADTQYF

size: few
J: TRBJ2-7
D: TRBD2
V: TRBV20-1
DNA: TGCAGTGCTAGAGCAACTAGCGGGGGTATTTACGAGCAGTACTTC
CDR3: CSARATSGGIYEQYF

size: NA
J: TRBJ2-5
D: TRBD1
V: TRBV12-3/TRBV12-4
DNA: TGTGCCAGCAGTTTCACCGGGACAGGGTTCTTGGAGACCCAGTACTTC
CDR3: CASSFTGTGFLETQYF

size: few
J: TRBJ2-1
D: NA
V: TRBV4-2
DNA: TGTGCCAGCAGCCAATCCGCCAGGAATGAGCAGTTCTTC
CDR3: CASSQSARNEQFF

size: NA
J: TRBJ1-5
D: TRBD1
V: TRBV4-1
DNA: TGCGCCAGCAGCCGACAGGGACGCAATCAGCCCCAGCATTTT
CDR3: CASSRQGRNQPQHF

size: NA
J: TRBJ1-1
D: NA
V: TRBV7-9
DNA: TGTGCCAGCATCAACCCATTTACAGCGAACACTGAAGCTTTCTTT
CDR3: CASINPFTANTEAFF

size: NA
J: TRBJ2-7
D: NA
V: TRBV6-1
DNA: TGTGCCAGCAGTCCCCTCTCATACAGCTCCTACGAGCGGTACTTC
CDR3: CASSPLSYSSYERYF

size: few
J: TRBJ2-7
D: TRBD2
V: TRBV6-2/TRBV6-3
DNA: TGTGCCAGCAGTAAAAGGGAGGGACTAGATCCCTACGAGCAGTACTTC
CDR3: CASSKREGLDPYEQYF

size: many
J: TRBJ1-1
D: NA
V: TRBV20-1
DNA: TGCAGCACCTCTGGGGGCCGTGGAACTGAAGCTTTCTTT
CDR3: CSTSGGRGTEAFF

size: NA
J: TRBJ2-3
D: TRBD1
V: TRBV12-3/TRBV12-4
DNA: TGTGCCAGCAGCACGGGACAGCTGGTCACAGATACGCAGTATTTT
CDR3: CASSTGQLVTDTQYF

size: NA
J: TRBJ2-7
D: TRBD2
V: TRBV7-8
DNA: TGTGCCAGCAGCCTACTAGCGGGCAGCTCCTACGAGCAGTACTTC
CDR3: CASSLLAGSSYEQYF

size: NA
J: TRBJ1-2
D: TRBD1
V: TRBV12-3/TRBV12-4
DNA: TGTGCCAGCAGTTTAGGGGCAGGGGGCCCCTATGGCTACACCTTC
CDR3: CASSLGAGGPYGYTF

size: NA
J: TRBJ2-7
D: NA
V: TRBV20-1
DNA: TGCAGTGCTAGGGAGGGGGGGCCCTCCTACGAGCAGTACTTC
CDR3: CSAREGGPSYEQYF

size: few
J: TRBJ2-4
D: NA
V: TRBV3-1
DNA: TGTGCCAGCAGCCAAGATTACGACAGAAACATTCAGTACTTC
CDR3: CASSQDYDRNIQYF

size: NA
J: TRBJ2-7
D: NA
V: TRBV27
DNA: TGTGCCAGCAGTTATCAGGGTATCTACGAGCAGTACTTC
CDR3: CASSYQGIYEQYF

size: few
J: TRBJ1-5
D: TRBD1
V: TRBV6-5
DNA: TGTGCCAGCAGACCCGACAGGGTGATCCAGCCCCAGCATTTT
CDR3: CASRPDRVIQPQHF